The 24 T cell receptor beta chains listed next were all sequenced from one sample in a study of Tregs in tolerant kidney transplant recipients (dated by TCRdb to about 2019). Interpreted using the paper, the time point label stands for: blood sample drawn before combined kidney and bone marrow transplant. The library was prepared using the immunoSEQ multiplex PCR assay. In its TCRdb copy, this immuneACCESS table keeps in-frame sequences only and misses some clones. Where compared with another copy, unresolved V genes explain less than half of these, and the others have no known cause. This sample gives tens of thousands of clones in total; 95% to 98% of them show up just once. Of the sample, roughly 0.59% falls within the top ten clones. Sequences were derived from CD4+ T cells from blood, sampled before the transplant. The receptors stem from a human donor who received a combined kidney and bone marrow transplant.

CDR3 coding DNA: TGTGCCAGCAGCTTATATTCCCCAGCCACAGGGGGCGGCACCGGGGAGCTGTTTTTT. Protein: CASSLYSPATGGGTGELFF. The rearrangement uses TRBV7-3 and TRBJ2-2, with TRBD1 matching over 9 bases. In germline, CDR1 is SGHTA, CDR2 FQGTGA. The CDR3 consists of 19 residues. Germline trimming cut 2 bases from V and 4 bases from J; bases unmatched to any gene: 14.

The genes are TRBV5-1 and TRBJ2-2, with a tentative D call TRBD2 (8 bases). The CDR3 length is 15 residues. Trimming stripped 4 bases from V and 4 bases from J, with 14 bases between. Germline-derived CDR1 and CDR2 are SGHRS and YFSETQ. CDR3 protein: CASSIAGQLTGELFF. The CDR3 DNA sequence: TGCGCCAGCAGCATAGCGGGACAGCTCACCGGGGAGCTGTTTTTT.

This sequence joins TRBV29-1 and TRBJ2-7; possible D gene TRBD2, 5 bases. Per the germline V gene, CDR1 is SQVTM and CDR2 is ANQGSEA. There are 14 residues in the CDR3. V lost 3 bases and J 2 bases, leaving 14 bases between the germline ends. CDR3 amino acids: CSVEGREKTYEQYF. The CDR3 bases are TGCAGCGTTGAGGGTAGGGAGAAAACCTACGAGCAGTACTTC.

This chain uses TRBV5-8 with TRBJ2-7; D might be TRBD1 (5 bases). The CDR3 is made up of 13 amino acids. Trimming shortened V by 5 bases and J by 4 bases, and 13 bases separated the two germline ends. Germline values: CDR1 SGHTS, CDR2 YDEGEE. Here the CDR3 DNA reads TGTGCCAGCAGTAACAGGAGAAAGTACGAGCAGTACTTC. Residues: CASSNRRKYEQYF.

The chain employs TRBV28 and TRBJ2-7; 13 bases fit TRBD2. This CDR3 comprises 17 residues. Germline lookup yields CDR1 MDHEN and CDR2 SYDVKM. V was clipped by 0 bases and J by 0 bases; unmatched bases: 2. The CDR3 DNA reads as TGTGCCAGCAGTTTATGGACTAGCGGGGGGATCTCCTACGAGCAGTACTTC. Amino acid sequence: CASSLWTSGGISYEQYF.

The CDR3 here is CASSLAPGQGGDTQYF. The CDR3 DNA is TGCGCCAGCAGCTTGGCCCCGGGACAGGGGGGAGATACGCAGTATTTT. The chain has TRBV5-1 and TRBJ2-3, with 11 bases identical to TRBD1. J was trimmed by 5 bases and V by 0 bases; bases with no gene match: 5. The CDR3 is made up of 16 amino acids. Germline values: CDR1 SGHRS, CDR2 YFSETQ.

The chain couples TRBV7-3 to TRBJ2-3, with a tentative D call TRBD1 (6 bases). The length of the CDR3 is 15 residues. With 7 bases removed from V and 4 bases from J, the gap between germline ends came to 18 bases. The germline gives CDR1 SGHTA, CDR2 FQGTGA. CDR3 residues: CASTLPPQGADTQYF. The CDR3 DNA is TGTGCCAGCACCCTACCCCCACAGGGCGCAGATACGCAGTATTTT.

CDR3: CASSKTREETQYF. The CDR3 DNA follows: TGTGCCAGTAGTAAAACAAGGGAGGAGACCCAGTACTTC. The chain recombines TRBV19 with TRBJ2-5, with TRBD2 as a possible D gene (5 bases). The CDR3 is 13 residues long. V lost 4 bases to trimming and J lost 5 bases, with 11 bases between them. Germline loops: CDR1 LNHDA, CDR2 SQIVND (reference sequence).

The chain recombines TRBV29-1 with TRBJ1-4; no definite D call. The germline gives CDR1 SQVTM, CDR2 ANQGSEA. The ends were cut back, 4 bases at V and 5 bases at J, with 11 bases in the middle. CDR3 size: 13 residues. As DNA, the CDR3 is TGCAGCGTTGCTGTTCAGAGGAATGAAAAACTGTTTTTT. Residues: CSVAVQRNEKLFF.

The chain employs TRBV2 and TRBJ1-4, with TRBD1 as a possible D gene (6 bases). V lost 7 bases to trimming and J lost 7 bases, with 16 bases between them. The CDR3 is 14 residues long. Germline CDR1 SNHLY, CDR2 FYNNEI. The CDR3 DNA reads TGTGCCAGCATTAAACAGGGTGGGAGTGAAAAACTGTTTTTT. Translation gives CASIKQGGSEKLFF.

The rearrangement joins TRBV9 to TRBJ1-2; 12 bases agree with TRBD1. The CDR3 is 15 residues long. V shed 4 bases, J shed 8 bases, and the junction held 9 bases outside the gene matches. Per the germline V gene, CDR1 is SGDLS and CDR2 is YYNGEE. CDR3 sequence: CASSFAGTGGEGYTF. The CDR3 nucleotides are TGTGCCAGCAGCTTCGCCGGGACAGGGGGCGAGGGCTACACCTTC.

Here the CDR3 reads CASSLFMEGPPEGYTF. CDR3 in DNA: TGTGCCAGCAGCTTATTTATGGAGGGGCCCCCTGAGGGCTACACCTTC. The chain employs TRBV7-2 and TRBJ1-2; D is perhaps TRBD1 (5 bases). The CDR3 spans 16 residues. V lost 2 bases to trimming and J lost 8 bases, with 21 bases between them. Per the germline V gene, CDR1 is SGHTA and CDR2 is FQGNSA.

For the CDR3, the DNA is TGTGCCAGCAGTATAGGACTAGCAGTAGCCAAAAACATTCAGTACTTC. Its translation: CASSIGLAVAKNIQYF. This chain joins TRBV28 and TRBJ2-4; 8 bases match TRBD2. With V trimmed by 5 bases and J by 0 bases, 6 bases remained unmatched. From germline, CDR1 is MDHEN and CDR2 SYDVKM. This CDR3 comprises 16 residues.

This chain joins TRBV29-1 and TRBJ2-3; D is ambiguous. Looked up from germline, CDR1 is SQVTM and CDR2 is ANQGSEA. V was shortened by 4 bases and J by 3 bases, with 8 bases between the two germline ends. This CDR3 has 12 residues. In DNA, the CDR3 is TGCAGCGTTGCGGTGATGACAGATACGCAGTATTTT. Its protein product is CSVAVMTDTQYF.

J is TRBJ1-2 and V is TRBV5-5, with 12 bases matching TRBD1. From germline, CDR1 is SGHKS and CDR2 YYEKEE (reference sequence). There are 14 residues in the CDR3. Trimming took 0 bases from V and 13 from J; bases not matched to a gene: 7. CDR3 DNA sequence: TGTGCCAGCAGCTTGGCCGGGACAGGGGGCGCGTCCACCTTC. Its protein is CASSLAGTGGASTF. Full variable domain (remainder filled in from reference TRBV5-5 and TRBJ1-2): DAGVTQSPTHLIKTRGQQVTLRCSPISGHKSVSWYQQVLGQGPQFIFQYYEKEERGRGNFPDRFSARQFPNYSSELNVNALLLGDSALYLCASSLAGTGGASTFGSGTRLTVV.

The V and J genes are TRBV5-1 and TRBJ2-7; D remains unclear. Germline CDR1 reads SGHRS; CDR2 reads YFSETQ. Trimming left V 0 bases short and J 0 bases short, with 7 bases between. The CDR3 loop spans 14 amino acids. CDR3 nucleotides: TGCGCCAGCAGCTTGGCCCCGGGCTCCTACGAGCAGTACTTC. Protein product: CASSLAPGSYEQYF.

The CDR3 nucleotides are TGTGCCATCAGTGAGACTAGCGGGAGGACGACCTACAATGAGCAGTTCTTC. Protein product: CAISETSGRTTYNEQFF. The J gene is TRBJ2-1, the V gene TRBV10-3; 12 bases map to TRBD2. CDR1 and CDR2 from the germline V gene are ENHRY and SYGVKD. The CDR3 runs to 17 residues. The V segment lost 2 bases and the J segment 2 bases; nucleotides outside the gene matches: 4.

The chain couples TRBV6-1 to TRBJ1-2; D is unresolved. This CDR3 region has 13 residues. CDR1 and CDR2 (germline): MNHNS, SASEGT. The V end lost 4 bases, the J end lost 1 base, and 7 bases lay between the germline ends. The CDR3 sequence: CASSVGSNYGYTF. The CDR3 bases are TGTGCCAGCAGTGTGGGCAGTAACTATGGCTACACCTTC.

The gene calls are TRBV4-3 and TRBJ1-2; D not resolved. This CDR3 has 14 residues. Germline CDR1 reads LGHNA; CDR2 reads YSLEER. Deletions cut 0 bases from V and 7 bases from J, with 12 bases between. The CDR3 is CASSQDLTSGGYTF. DNA for the CDR3: TGCGCCAGCAGCCAAGATCTGACGTCGGGTGGCTACACCTTC.

The V call is TRBV15, the J call TRBJ1-1; 10 nucleotides match TRBD1. The CDR3 is 17 amino acids. Germline lookup yields CDR1 LNHNV and CDR2 YYDKDF (reference sequence). V lost 2 bases to trimming and J lost 4 bases; unmatched junction nucleotides: 10. CDR3 amino acids: CATSRWDRGFRATEAFF. The CDR3 DNA is TGTGCCACCAGCAGATGGGACAGGGGCTTTCGGGCCACTGAAGCTTTCTTT. The variable domain in full, completed from reference TRBV15 and TRBJ1-1, reads DAMVIQNPRYQVTQFGKPVTLSCSQTLNHNVMYWYQQKSSQAPKLLFHYYDKDFNNEADTPDNFQSRRPNTSFCFLDIRSPGLGDTAMYLCATSRWDRGFRATEAFFGQGTRLTVV.

The V gene is TRBV21-1, the J gene TRBJ2-7; TRBD2, the D gene given by the table, was not confirmed from the DNA. TRBV21-1 constitutes a pseudogene. The CDR3 contains 17 residues. The CDR3 coding sequence is TGTGCCAGCAGCAAAGGACCGCTAGCGGGGGGCCACTACGAGCAGTACTTC. This gives the protein CASSKGPLAGGHYEQYF.

This chain links TRBV10-3 with TRBJ2-3; D is perhaps TRBD2 (5 bases). Trimming pared 0 bases from V and 4 bases from J, leaving 17 bases between. Germline assignment: CDR1 ENHRY and CDR2 SYGVKD. This CDR3 contains 17 residues. CDR3 coding DNA: TGTGCCATCAGTGAGTCGCCGAGCGGTGGGAGCGCAGATACGCAGTATTTT. It is translated as CAISESPSGGSADTQYF.

The rearrangement joins TRBV2 to TRBJ2-1, with a possible D match to TRBD1 (5 bases). CDR1 is SNHLY, CDR2 FYNNEI, per germline. The CDR3 length is 17 residues. The ends were cut back, 2 bases at V and 2 bases at J, with 16 bases in the middle. The CDR3 reads CASSERRLLGAYNEQFF. DNA of the CDR3: TGTGCCAGCAGTGAAAGAAGGCTCCTAGGGGCCTACAATGAGCAGTTCTTC.

The chain is built from TRBV7-3 and TRBJ2-3; 7 nucleotides align to TRBD2. CDR1 SGHTA and CDR2 FQGTGA come from the germline V gene. This CDR3 has 15 amino acids. V was clipped by 1 base and J by 1 base; unmatched bases: 2. The CDR3 sequence is CASSLIAGGTDTQYF. Written as DNA, the CDR3 is TGTGCCAGCAGCTTAATTGCGGGGGGCACAGATACGCAGTATTTT. Full variable domain (remainder filled in from reference TRBV7-3 and TRBJ2-3): GAGVSQTPSNKVTEKGKYVELRCDPISGHTALYWYRQSLGQGPEFLIYFQGTGAADDSGLPNDRFFAVRPEGSVSTLKIQRTERGDSAVYLCASSLIAGGTDTQYFGPGTRLTVL.